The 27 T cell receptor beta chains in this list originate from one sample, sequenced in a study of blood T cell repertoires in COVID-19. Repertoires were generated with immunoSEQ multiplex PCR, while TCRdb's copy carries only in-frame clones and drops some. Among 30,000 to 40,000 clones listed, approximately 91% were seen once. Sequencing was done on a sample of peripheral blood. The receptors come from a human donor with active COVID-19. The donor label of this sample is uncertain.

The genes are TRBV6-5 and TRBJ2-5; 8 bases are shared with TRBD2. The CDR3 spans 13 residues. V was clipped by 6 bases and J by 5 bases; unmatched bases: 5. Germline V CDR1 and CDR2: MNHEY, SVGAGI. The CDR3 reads CASSPTSVETQYF. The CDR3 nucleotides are TGTGCCAGCAGCCCGACTAGCGTGGAGACCCAGTACTTC.

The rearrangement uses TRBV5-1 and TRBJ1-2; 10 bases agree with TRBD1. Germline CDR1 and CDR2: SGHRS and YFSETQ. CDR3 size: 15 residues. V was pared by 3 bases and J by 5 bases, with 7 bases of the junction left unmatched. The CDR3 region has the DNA TGCGCCAGCAGCTCGGACAGGGGGAGAGGGTATGGCTACACCTTC. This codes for CASSSDRGRGYGYTF.

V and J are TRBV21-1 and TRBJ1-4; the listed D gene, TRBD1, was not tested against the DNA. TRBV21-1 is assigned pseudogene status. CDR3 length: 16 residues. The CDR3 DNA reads TGTGCCAGCAGCAAAGATTACTGGGACATAAATGAAAAACTGTTTTTT. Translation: CASSKDYWDINEKLFF.

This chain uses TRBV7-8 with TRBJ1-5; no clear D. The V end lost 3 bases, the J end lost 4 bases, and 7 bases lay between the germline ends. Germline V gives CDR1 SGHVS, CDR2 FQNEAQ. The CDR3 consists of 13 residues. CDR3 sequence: CASSFQANQPQHF. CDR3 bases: TGTGCCAGCAGCTTCCAGGCGAATCAGCCCCAGCATTTT.

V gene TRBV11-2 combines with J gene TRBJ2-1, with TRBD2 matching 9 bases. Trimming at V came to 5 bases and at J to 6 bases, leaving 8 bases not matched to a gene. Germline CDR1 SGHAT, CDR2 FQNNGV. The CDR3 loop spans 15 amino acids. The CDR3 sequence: CASSPKAGGSNEQFF. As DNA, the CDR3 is TGTGCCAGCAGCCCGAAGGCGGGAGGGAGCAATGAGCAGTTCTTC.

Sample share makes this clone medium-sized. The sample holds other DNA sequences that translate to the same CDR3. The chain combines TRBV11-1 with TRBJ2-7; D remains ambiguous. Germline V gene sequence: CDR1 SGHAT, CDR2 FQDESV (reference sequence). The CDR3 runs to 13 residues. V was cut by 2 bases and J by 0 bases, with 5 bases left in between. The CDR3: CASSLSSSYEQYF. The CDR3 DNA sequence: TGTGCCAGCAGCTTATCATCCTCCTACGAGCAGTACTTC.

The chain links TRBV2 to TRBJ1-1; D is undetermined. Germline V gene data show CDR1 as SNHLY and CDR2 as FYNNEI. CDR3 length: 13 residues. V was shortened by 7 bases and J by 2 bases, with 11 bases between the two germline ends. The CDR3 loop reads CASKREFNTEAFF. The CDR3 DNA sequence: TGTGCCAGCAAAAGGGAGTTTAACACTGAAGCTTTCTTT.

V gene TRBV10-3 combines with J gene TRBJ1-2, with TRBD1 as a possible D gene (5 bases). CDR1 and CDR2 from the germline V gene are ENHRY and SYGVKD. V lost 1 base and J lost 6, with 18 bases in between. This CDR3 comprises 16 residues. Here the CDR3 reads CAISEYGRTAGDGYTF. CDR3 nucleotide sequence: TGTGCCATCAGTGAGTACGGGAGGACGGCGGGGGATGGCTACACCTTC.

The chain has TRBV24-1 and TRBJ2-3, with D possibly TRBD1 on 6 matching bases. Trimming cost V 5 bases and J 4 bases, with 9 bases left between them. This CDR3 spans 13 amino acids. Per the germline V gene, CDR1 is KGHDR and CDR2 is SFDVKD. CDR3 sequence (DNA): TGTGCCACCAGTGGTCAGGGGCCAGATACGCAGTATTTT. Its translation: CATSGQGPDTQYF.

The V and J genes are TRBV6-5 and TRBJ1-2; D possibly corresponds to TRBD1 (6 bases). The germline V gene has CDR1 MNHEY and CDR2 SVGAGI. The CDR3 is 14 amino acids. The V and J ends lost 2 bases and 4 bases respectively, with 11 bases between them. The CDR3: CASSYLDRRYGYTF. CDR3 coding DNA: TGTGCCAGCAGTTACCTGGACAGACGCTATGGCTACACCTTC.

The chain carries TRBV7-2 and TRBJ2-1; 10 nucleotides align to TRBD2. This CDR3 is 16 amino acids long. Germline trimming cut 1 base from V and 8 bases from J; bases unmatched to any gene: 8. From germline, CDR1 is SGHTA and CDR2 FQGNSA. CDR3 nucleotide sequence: TGTGCCAGCAGCTTAGTAGGGACTAGCGTGGGTGATGAGCAGTTCTTC. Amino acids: CASSLVGTSVGDEQFF. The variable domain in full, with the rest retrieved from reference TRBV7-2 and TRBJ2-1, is GAGVSQSPSNKVTEKGKDVELRCDPISGHTALYWYRQSLGQGLEFLIYFQGNSAPDKSGLPSDRFSAERTGGSVSTLTIQRTQQEDSAVYLCASSLVGTSVGDEQFFGPGTRLTVL.

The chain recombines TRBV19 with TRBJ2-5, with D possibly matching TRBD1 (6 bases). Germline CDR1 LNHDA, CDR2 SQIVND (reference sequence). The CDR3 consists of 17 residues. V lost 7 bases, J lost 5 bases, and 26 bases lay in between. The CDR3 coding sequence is TGTGCCAGTATCGCCTCCACAGGGTTGGGGGTTGGGGAGACCCAGTACTTC. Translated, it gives CASIASTGLGVGETQYF. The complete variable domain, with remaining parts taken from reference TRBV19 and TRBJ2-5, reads DGGITQSPKYLFRKEGQNVTLSCEQNLNHDAMYWYRQDPGQGLRLIYYSQIVNDFQKGDIAEGYSVSREKKESFPLTVTSAQKNPTAFYLCASIASTGLGVGETQYFGPGTRLLVL.

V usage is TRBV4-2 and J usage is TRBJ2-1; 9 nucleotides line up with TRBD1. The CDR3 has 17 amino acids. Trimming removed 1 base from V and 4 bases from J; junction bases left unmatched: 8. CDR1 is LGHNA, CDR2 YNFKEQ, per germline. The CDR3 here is CASSQAQGAPEYNEQFF. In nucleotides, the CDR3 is TGTGCCAGCAGCCAAGCACAGGGGGCTCCAGAGTACAATGAGCAGTTCTTC.

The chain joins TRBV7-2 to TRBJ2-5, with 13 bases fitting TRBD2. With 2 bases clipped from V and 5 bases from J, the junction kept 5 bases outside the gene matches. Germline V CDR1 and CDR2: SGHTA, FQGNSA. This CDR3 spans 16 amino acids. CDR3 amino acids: CASSLTSGGAWETQYF. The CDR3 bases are TGTGCCAGCAGCTTAACTAGCGGGGGGGCATGGGAGACCCAGTACTTC.

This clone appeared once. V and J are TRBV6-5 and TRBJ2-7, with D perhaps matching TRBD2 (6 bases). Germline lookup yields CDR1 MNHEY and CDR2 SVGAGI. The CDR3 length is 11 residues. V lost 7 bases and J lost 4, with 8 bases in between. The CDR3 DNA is TGTGCCAGCAAGGAGGGTTACGAGCAGTACTTC. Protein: CASKEGYEQYF.

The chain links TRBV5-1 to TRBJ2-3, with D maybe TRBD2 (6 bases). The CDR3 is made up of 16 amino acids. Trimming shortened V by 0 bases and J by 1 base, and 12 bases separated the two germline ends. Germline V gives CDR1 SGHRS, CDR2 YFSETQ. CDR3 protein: CASSLGVSGRTDTQYF. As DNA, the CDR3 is TGCGCCAGCAGCTTGGGGGTTAGCGGTCGCACAGATACGCAGTATTTT. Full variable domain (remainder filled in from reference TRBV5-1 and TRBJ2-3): KAGVTQTPRYLIKTRGQQVTLSCSPISGHRSVSWYQQTPGQGLQFLFEYFSETQRNKGNFPGRFSGRQFSNSRSEMNVSTLELGDSALYLCASSLGVSGRTDTQYFGPGTRLTVL.

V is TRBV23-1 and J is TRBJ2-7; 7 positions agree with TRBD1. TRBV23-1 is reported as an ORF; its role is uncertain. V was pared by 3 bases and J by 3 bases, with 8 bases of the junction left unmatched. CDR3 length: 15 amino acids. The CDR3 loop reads CASSHRDRLDYEQYF. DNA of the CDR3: TGCGCCAGCAGTCACCGGGACAGATTAGACTACGAGCAGTACTTC.

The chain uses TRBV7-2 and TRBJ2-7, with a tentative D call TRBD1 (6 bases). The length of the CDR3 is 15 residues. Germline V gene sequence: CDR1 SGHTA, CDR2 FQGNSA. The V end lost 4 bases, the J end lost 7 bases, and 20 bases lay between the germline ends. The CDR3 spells CASSSRGRGWEEQYF. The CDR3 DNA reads TGTGCCAGCAGCTCGAGAGGCAGGGGTTGGGAGGAGCAGTACTTC. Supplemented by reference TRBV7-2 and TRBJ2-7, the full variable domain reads GAGVSQSPSNKVTEKGKDVELRCDPISGHTALYWYRQSLGQGLEFLIYFQGNSAPDKSGLPSDRFSAERTGGSVSTLTIQRTQQEDSAVYLCASSSRGRGWEEQYFGPGTRLTVT.

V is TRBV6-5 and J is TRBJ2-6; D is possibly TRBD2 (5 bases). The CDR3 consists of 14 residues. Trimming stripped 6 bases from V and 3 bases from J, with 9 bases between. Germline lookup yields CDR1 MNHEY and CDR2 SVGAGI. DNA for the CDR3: TGTGCCAGCAGGAATGGAGGTGGGGCCAACGTCCTGACTTTC. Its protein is CASRNGGGANVLTF.

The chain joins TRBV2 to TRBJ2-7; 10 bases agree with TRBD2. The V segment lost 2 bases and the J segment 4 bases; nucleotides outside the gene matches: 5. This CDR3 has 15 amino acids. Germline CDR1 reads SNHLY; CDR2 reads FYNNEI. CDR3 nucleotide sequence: TGTGCCAGCAGTGAAAGGGCTAGCGGGGGTTACGAGCAGTACTTC. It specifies CASSERASGGYEQYF.

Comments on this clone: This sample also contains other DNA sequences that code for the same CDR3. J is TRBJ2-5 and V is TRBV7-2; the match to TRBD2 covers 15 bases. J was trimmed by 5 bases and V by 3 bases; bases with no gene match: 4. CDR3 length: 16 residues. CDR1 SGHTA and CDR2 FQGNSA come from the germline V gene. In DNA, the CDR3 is TGTGCCAGCAGCTTGGGACTAGCGGGGGGCCAGGAGACCCAGTACTTC. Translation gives CASSLGLAGGQETQYF.

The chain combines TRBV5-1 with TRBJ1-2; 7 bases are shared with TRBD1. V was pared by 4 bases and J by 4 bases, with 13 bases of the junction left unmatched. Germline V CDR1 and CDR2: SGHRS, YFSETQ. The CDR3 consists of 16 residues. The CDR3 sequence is CASSGEAVGQFYGYTF. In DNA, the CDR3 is TGCGCCAGCAGCGGGGAGGCAGTGGGACAGTTCTATGGCTACACCTTC.

The CDR3 DNA follows: TGTGCCAGCACCCCCACAAGGACAAACTACTACGAGCAGTACTTC. Encoded protein: CASTPTRTNYYEQYF. V and J are TRBV5-5 and TRBJ2-7; tentatively, D is TRBD1 (5 bases). Germline CDR1 and CDR2: SGHKS and YYEKEE (reference sequence). The germline V and J ends were trimmed by 6 bases and 3 bases, with 19 bases remaining between them. This CDR3 has 15 amino acids.

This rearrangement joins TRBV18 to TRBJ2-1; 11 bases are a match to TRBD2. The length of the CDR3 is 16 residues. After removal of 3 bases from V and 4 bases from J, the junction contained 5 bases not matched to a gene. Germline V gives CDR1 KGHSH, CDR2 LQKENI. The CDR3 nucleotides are TGTGCCAGCTCACCCTTAGCGGGGGGGAAATACAATGAGCAGTTCTTC. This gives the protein CASSPLAGGKYNEQFF.

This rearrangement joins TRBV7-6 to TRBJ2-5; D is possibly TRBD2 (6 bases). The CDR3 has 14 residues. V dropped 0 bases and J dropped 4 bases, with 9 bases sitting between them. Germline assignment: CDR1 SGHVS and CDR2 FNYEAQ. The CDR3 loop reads CASSLAGGGETQYF. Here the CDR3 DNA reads TGTGCCAGCAGCTTAGCGGGGGGAGGAGAGACCCAGTACTTC.

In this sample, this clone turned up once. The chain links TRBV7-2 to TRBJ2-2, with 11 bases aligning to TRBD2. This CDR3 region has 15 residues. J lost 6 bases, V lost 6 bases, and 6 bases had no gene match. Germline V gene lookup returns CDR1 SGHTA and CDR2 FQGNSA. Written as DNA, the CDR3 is TGTGCCAGCAGGCCACTAGCGGGGGTGTCCGGGGAGCTGTTTTTT. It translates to CASRPLAGVSGELFF.

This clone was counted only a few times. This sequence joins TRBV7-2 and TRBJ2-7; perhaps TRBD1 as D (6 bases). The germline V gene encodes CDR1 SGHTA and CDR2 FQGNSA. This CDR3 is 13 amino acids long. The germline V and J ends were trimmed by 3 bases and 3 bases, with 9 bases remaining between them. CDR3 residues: CASSFARGYEQYF. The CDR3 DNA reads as TGTGCCAGCAGCTTCGCCAGGGGCTACGAGCAGTACTTC.